This T cell receptor (beta chain) was identified in a study of cytomegalovirus exposure and HLA in healthy donors. 60 Vbeta and 13 Jbeta primers were used in PCR. Sequenced by immunoSEQ multiplex PCR; TCRdb stores in-frame clones only, minus some. This sample has about 160,000 clones, with approximately 76% found just once. There are 15 residues in the CDR3. Germline V gives CDR1 MNHEY, CDR2 SMNVEV (reference sequence). With 8 bases clipped from V and 2 bases from J, the junction kept 8 bases outside the gene matches. The sequencing sample was made of PBMCs. The chain links TRBV27 to TRBJ1-1, with 10 bases matching TRBD1. The sequence was collected from a female donor in good health and CMV-seronegative. CDR3 nucleotides: TGTGCCAGCGGTCCCCGGGACAGGGGAAACACTGAAGCTTTCTTT. Translation gives CASGPRDRGNTEAFF.